The sequence of this T cell receptor (beta chain) was determined in a study of early T cells in non-severe SARS-CoV-2 infection. Study context: Bulk RNA taken from unsorted whole blood was sequenced, leaving chains unpaired. General study points: Reliance on VDJdb matching favored anti-spike CD8 responses; private and CD4 specificities were missed.

This clonotype was found a few times. Its antigen is not known. TCRdb redid the calling of the 5' RACE reads with MiXCR, one entry per CDR3 protein. The sample shows tens of thousands of distinct CDR3 sequences, roughly 6% of them seen only once. The sequencing sample was made of whole blood. The receptor was isolated from an adult who was a healthcare worker with PCR-confirmed SARS-CoV-2 infection or an uninfected control (not recorded which).

The CDR3 sequence: CASSQGTMGAKRDTQYF. The CDR3 coding sequence is TGTGCCAGCAGCCAAGGGACTATGGGGGCCAAACGAGATACGCAGTATTTT. This sequence joins TRBV4-2 and TRBJ2-3; D is tentatively TRBD1 or TRBD2 (6 bases each). The CDR3 is 17 amino acids. Deletions cut 1 base from V and 5 bases from J, with 19 bases between. The germline V gene has CDR1 LGHNA and CDR2 YNFKEQ.